The clone carrying this T cell receptor (beta chain) was observed a single time. Antigen unknown. The data originate from a study of T cells after posttransplantation cyclophosphamide. Findings of the study overall: Blood and skin or GI T cell repertoires showed limited TRB overlap. Recipient CMV seropositivity and CMV reactivation strongly tracked TRB clonality.

This CDR3 has 16 residues. Germline V gene sequence: CDR1 MDHEN, CDR2 SYDVKM. Trimming cost V 4 bases and J 8 bases; bases outside gene matches: 13. The repertoire was sequenced with immunoSEQ multiplex PCR; TCRdb's copy has only in-frame clones and lacks some. The sample consists of approximately 32,000 clones, about 90% of them appearing once. The TCR comes from a woman in her 40s with a blood cancer, CMV-positive, and with a related stem cell donor. Specimen: PBMCs. This chain joins TRBV28 and TRBJ2-1; 8 positions match TRBD2. The CDR3 reads CASSSPRGGDKDEQFF. CDR3 coding DNA: TGTGCCAGCAGTTCTCCCCGGGGGGGTGATAAGGATGAGCAGTTCTTC.